Each of the 21 T cell receptor beta chains below was sequenced from the same sample in a study of siplizumab effects on memory and regulatory T cells. Assay: immunoSEQ multiplex PCR; the TCRdb copy retains only in-frame clones and omits some. The table lists roughly 100,000 clones, roughly 91% of them singletons. Sequencing was performed on CD4+ T cells sorted from blood. The receptor set was obtained from a human donor in good health.

Details on this clone: Germline is not matched at one junction end, which may reflect a read error. The V gene is TRBV5-1, the J gene TRBJ1-6, with 7 bases matching TRBD1. The CDR3 has 18 amino acids. The germline gives CDR1 SGHRS, CDR2 YFSETQ. This CDR3 is CASSSRGGTDIYNSPPHF. CDR3 bases: TGCGCCAGCAGCAGCCGAGGGGGGACAGACATCTATAATTCACCCCCCCACTTT.

This clone was observed once. The rearrangement joins TRBV5-6 to TRBJ2-6; 10 nucleotides line up with TRBD1. The germline gives CDR1 SGHDT, CDR2 YYEEEE. V lost 2 bases and J lost 4; bases outside the gene matches: 6. There are 17 residues in the CDR3. The CDR3 nucleotides are TGTGCCAGCAGCTTCGGACAGGGGGTCTCAGGGGCCAACGTCCTGACTTTC. This encodes CASSFGQGVSGANVLTF.

This clone showed up just a few times. The rearrangement uses TRBV30 and TRBJ1-1; D call uncertain. The germline CDR1 and CDR2 sequences are GTSNPN and SVGIG (reference sequence). V dropped 1 base and J dropped 6 bases, with 9 bases sitting between them. The CDR3 is 12 residues long. The CDR3 protein is CAWSEKKAEAFF. CDR3 in DNA: TGTGCCTGGAGTGAGAAAAAGGCTGAAGCTTTCTTT.

This sequence joins TRBV29-1 and TRBJ2-7; D is possibly TRBD1 or TRBD2 (6 bases each). V was cut by 7 bases and J by 3 bases, with 19 bases left in between. In germline, CDR1 is SQVTM, CDR2 ANQGSEA. This CDR3 has 14 residues. The CDR3 region has the DNA TGCAGCGCGTTGGGGGCAGGGACTGGCTACGAGCAGTACTTC. Translation: CSALGAGTGYEQYF.

V gene TRBV10-2 combines with J gene TRBJ1-2, with D maybe TRBD1 (6 bases). Deletions cut 4 bases from V and 0 bases from J, with 9 bases between. Germline CDR1 reads WSHSY; CDR2 reads SAAADI. The CDR3 totals 14 residues. The CDR3 nucleotides are TGCGCCAGCAGTGCCTGGACAGCTAACTATGGCTACACCTTC. Translating gives CASSAWTANYGYTF.

This sequence joins TRBV19 and TRBJ1-2; a weak D match, TRBD1 (6 bases). The CDR3 consists of 13 residues. V lost 6 bases to trimming and J lost 8 bases, with 16 bases between them. Germline CDR1 LNHDA, CDR2 SQIVND (reference sequence). CDR3 in DNA: TGTGCCAGTAGGACCGCACAGGGCGGCGGCTACACCTTC. It specifies CASRTAQGGGYTF.

The chain has TRBV7-9 and TRBJ1-1; the match to TRBD1 covers 7 bases. The V and J ends lost 5 bases and 5 bases, in that order; junction bases with no gene match: 8. Germline CDR1 is SEHNR and CDR2 is FQNEAQ (reference sequence). CDR3 size: 14 residues. The CDR3 DNA is TGTGCCAGCAGCCCCGCCGACAGGGATACTGAAGCTTTCTTT. Translation: CASSPADRDTEAFF.

This chain links TRBV11-2 with TRBJ1-1; D is possibly TRBD1 (6 bases). Trimming took off 0 bases at V and 7 bases at J, with 12 bases between the two ends. CDR1 is SGHAT, CDR2 FQNNGV, per germline. The CDR3 has 14 residues. The CDR3: CASSLEGGLGEAFF. DNA for the CDR3: TGTGCCAGCAGCTTAGAAGGGGGGCTAGGTGAAGCTTTCTTT.

This sequence joins TRBV10-3 and TRBJ1-3; D is ambiguous. The CDR3 totals 14 residues. Germline loops: CDR1 ENHRY, CDR2 SYGVKD. Trimming cost V 3 bases and J 0 bases, with 6 bases left between them. CDR3 in DNA: TGTGCCATCAGTGACGCAGGCTCTGGAAACACCATATATTTT. Protein sequence: CAISDAGSGNTIYF.

This chain joins TRBV9 and TRBJ2-2, with TRBD2 identical over 13 bases. This CDR3 is built from 19 residues. Germline V gives CDR1 SGDLS, CDR2 YYNGEE. The V segment lost 0 bases and the J segment 5 bases; nucleotides outside the gene matches: 10. The CDR3 DNA is TGTGCCAGCAGCGTAGCTGTTACTAGCGGGAGGGTTTGGACCGGGGAGCTGTTTTTT. It encodes CASSVAVTSGRVWTGELFF.

The chain is built from TRBV11-2 and TRBJ2-3; D not resolved. CDR3 length: 15 residues. With 0 bases removed from V and 2 bases from J, the gap between germline ends came to 9 bases. Germline lookup yields CDR1 SGHAT and CDR2 FQNNGV. In nucleotides, the CDR3 is TGTGCCAGCAGCTTAGATTGGCGGTCCACAGATACGCAGTATTTT. It translates to CASSLDWRSTDTQYF.

This sequence joins TRBV11-2 and TRBJ1-1; tentatively, D is TRBD1 (6 bases). Germline V gene sequence: CDR1 SGHAT, CDR2 FQNNGV. The CDR3 spans 15 residues. Trimming took 3 bases from V and 1 from J, leaving 12 bases between them. The CDR3: CASSLSRQANTEAFF. As DNA, the CDR3 is TGTGCCAGCAGCTTGTCCCGACAGGCGAACACTGAAGCTTTCTTT.

This chain uses TRBV19 with TRBJ1-1; no definite D call. This CDR3 contains 14 residues. V was clipped by 3 bases and J by 6 bases, with 14 bases between them. Germline assignment: CDR1 LNHDA and CDR2 SQIVND (reference sequence). The CDR3 nucleotides are TGTGCCAGTAGTATCAAGGCGATTTCCCCTGAAGCTTTCTTT. Protein: CASSIKAISPEAFF.

The J gene is TRBJ1-3, the V gene TRBV5-5, with D possibly matching TRBD1 (6 bases). The CDR3 has 16 residues. The ends were cut back, 2 bases at V and 0 bases at J, with 12 bases in the middle. CDR1 is SGHKS, CDR2 YYEKEE, per germline (reference sequence). The CDR3, as DNA: TGTGCCAGCAGCTTAGGGGACATCTTCTCTGGAAACACCATATATTTT. It codes for CASSLGDIFSGNTIYF.

The chain is built from TRBV14 and TRBJ2-5; maybe TRBD2 (6 bases). This CDR3 is built from 16 residues. Trimming removed 0 bases at V and 6 bases at J, with 17 bases between. Germline CDR1 and CDR2: SGHDN and FVKESK. Written as DNA, the CDR3 is TGTGCCAGCAGCCAAGAAATAGGGCTAGCGTCGCAGACCCAGTACTTC. Protein: CASSQEIGLASQTQYF.

The chain recombines TRBV10-3 with TRBJ2-1, with 10 bases fitting TRBD2. Germline-derived CDR1 and CDR2 are ENHRY and SYGVKD. V shed 4 bases, J shed 1 base, and the junction held 4 bases outside the gene matches. The CDR3 length is 16 residues. The DNA for the CDR3 is TGTGCCATCAGTGCGACTAGCGGGCCTTCCTACAATGAGCAGTTCTTC. Protein: CAISATSGPSYNEQFF.

The CDR3 DNA reads as TGTGCCACCAGCAGAGATCTGAACACCGGGGAGCTGTTTTTT. It codes for CATSRDLNTGELFF. This chain links TRBV15 with TRBJ2-2; D gene uncertain. Trimming shortened V by 0 bases and J by 1 base, and 3 bases separated the two germline ends. Germline V gives CDR1 LNHNV, CDR2 YYDKDF (reference sequence). The length of the CDR3 is 14 residues. Variable domain in full (rest from reference TRBV15 and TRBJ2-2): DAMVIQNPRYQVTQFGKPVTLSCSQTLNHNVMYWYQQKSSQAPKLLFHYYDKDFNNEADTPDNFQSRRPNTSFCFLDIRSPGLGDTAMYLCATSRDLNTGELFFGEGSRLTVL.

The rearrangement uses TRBV5-4 and TRBJ2-2; 7 bases are shared with TRBD1. CDR1 SGHNT and CDR2 YYREEE come from the germline V gene (reference sequence). The J segment lost 0 bases and the V segment lost 0 bases, leaving 2 bases of the junction unmatched. The CDR3 is made up of 16 amino acids. CDR3 in DNA: TGTGCCAGCAGCTTGGGGACAGGCGCGAACACCGGGGAGCTGTTTTTT. It yields the protein CASSLGTGANTGELFF. The full variable domain, in which reference TRBV5-4 and TRBJ2-2 provide the parts outside the CDR3, is ETGVTQSPTHLIKTRGQQVTLRCSSQSGHNTVSWYQQALGQGPQFIFQYYREEENGRGNFPPRFSGLQFPNYSSELNVNALELDDSALYLCASSLGTGANTGELFFGEGSRLTVL.

The V and J genes are TRBV7-3 and TRBJ1-2; 10 bases fit TRBD1. CDR3 size: 17 residues. The germline V gene encodes CDR1 SGHTA and CDR2 FQGTGA. V was pared by 3 bases and J by 6 bases, with 13 bases of the junction left unmatched. The chain's CDR3 is CASSFSGTGAGGDGYTF. The CDR3 nucleotides read TGTGCCAGCAGCTTCTCCGGGACAGGGGCCGGAGGGGATGGCTACACCTTC.

This CDR3 reads CASSPPGDSVYNEQFF. CDR3 coding DNA: TGCGCCAGCAGCCCCCCTGGGGACAGCGTTTACAATGAGCAGTTCTTC. V usage is TRBV4-1 and J usage is TRBJ2-1, with 7 bases matching TRBD1. Trimming took 4 bases from V and 4 from J; bases not matched to a gene: 10. The germline CDR1 and CDR2 sequences are MGHRA and YSYEKL. The CDR3 length is 16 residues.

The chain joins TRBV5-5 to TRBJ2-3; D unresolved. Germline V gene data show CDR1 as SGHKS and CDR2 as YYEKEE (reference sequence). Trimming stripped 4 bases from V and 4 bases from J, with 13 bases between. The CDR3 has 14 amino acids. Written as DNA, the CDR3 is TGTGCCAGCAGCGGGGTGGTACCCTCAGATACGCAGTATTTT. This codes for CASSGVVPSDTQYF.